What follows are 5 T cell receptor beta chains derived from one specimen sequenced in a study of cytomegalovirus exposure and HLA in healthy donors. PCR used 60 Vbeta primers and 13 Jbeta primers. Method: immunoSEQ multiplex PCR; TCRdb's copy keeps in-frame clones and lacks some. The data contain around 110,000 clones, roughly four fifths of them singletons. Sequencing was performed on PBMCs. These receptors were collected from a man between 50 and 59 years old in good health and CMV-seronegative.

The V gene is TRBV29-1, the J gene TRBJ2-1; 7 bases map to TRBD1. Trimming took 5 bases from V and 7 from J; bases not matched to a gene: 8. CDR3 length: 13 residues. Germline V lookup: CDR1 SQVTM, CDR2 ANQGSEA. The CDR3 DNA is TGCAGCGTTAGACAGGGAAAGGGGAATGAGCAGTTCTTC. This encodes CSVRQGKGNEQFF.

This chain joins TRBV2 and TRBJ2-5; 8 positions agree with TRBD2. The CDR3 runs to 13 residues. CDR1 is SNHLY and CDR2 is FYNNEI in the germline V gene. Trimming at V came to 6 bases and at J to 5 bases, leaving 5 bases not matched to a gene. CDR3 residues: CASRRGGGETQYF. In nucleotides, the CDR3 is TGTGCCAGCAGACGGGGGGGTGGGGAGACCCAGTACTTC.

V gene TRBV6-5 combines with J gene TRBJ1-2; tentative D call: TRBD1 (5 bases). CDR1 is MNHEY, CDR2 SVGAGI, per germline. The CDR3 is made up of 14 amino acids. V was pared by 10 bases and J by 8 bases, with 23 bases between. The CDR3 DNA sequence: TGTGCCACCGCCACTGCCGCGACAGCGTTAGGCTACACCTTC. Translated, it gives CATATAATALGYTF.

The chain uses TRBV21-1 and TRBJ2-7; the table calls TRBD2, which could not be checked here. TRBV21-1 is shown as a pseudogene. CDR3 length: 17 amino acids. DNA for the CDR3: TGTGCCAGCAGCACGCGATCCGGGGTCCCTTTCCCCTACGAGCAGTACGTC. Protein product: CASSTRSGVPFPYEQYV.

The rearrangement joins TRBV29-1 to TRBJ1-2; the D is unclear. Trimming took 4 bases from V and 5 from J, leaving 14 bases between them. The length of the CDR3 is 13 residues. CDR1 and CDR2 (germline): SQVTM, ANQGSEA. The CDR3 DNA follows: TGCAGCGTTGGCCAGGAAGGTCGATATGGCTACACCTTC. Its translation: CSVGQEGRYGYTF.